Described below is a single T cell receptor (beta chain) sequence and its context. Time point defined: patch test 2, 6 weeks after DPC sensitization. The treatment denotes: therapeutic diphenylcyclopropenone sensitization with weekly scalp DPC. The data belong to a study of human T cells and chemical hapten exposure. Study at large: Patch tests applied 0.01% DPC to the upper back, read at 6 days. Per-sample variation in TCR yield stemmed mainly from small pooled library volume differences.

From germline, CDR1 is MGHDK and CDR2 SYGVNS. This CDR3 comprises 11 residues. V dropped 5 bases and J dropped 3 bases, with 5 bases sitting between them. TCRdb recomputed calls from the RACE reads with MiXCR, one row per CDR3 protein. The table lists approximately 110,000 distinct CDR3 sequences, 9.2% of them singletons. The sample consisted of whole blood, taken in connection with sensitization to the hapten diphenylcyclopropenone (DPC). The chain is built from TRBV25-1 and TRBJ2-7; unclear D gene. The receptor was isolated from a woman aged 40 to 50 with alopecia areata. Some clones in this sample may be carry-over from other donors' samples. This CDR3 is CASSSNYEQYF. In DNA, the CDR3 is TGTGCCAGCAGTTCAAACTACGAGCAGTACTTC.